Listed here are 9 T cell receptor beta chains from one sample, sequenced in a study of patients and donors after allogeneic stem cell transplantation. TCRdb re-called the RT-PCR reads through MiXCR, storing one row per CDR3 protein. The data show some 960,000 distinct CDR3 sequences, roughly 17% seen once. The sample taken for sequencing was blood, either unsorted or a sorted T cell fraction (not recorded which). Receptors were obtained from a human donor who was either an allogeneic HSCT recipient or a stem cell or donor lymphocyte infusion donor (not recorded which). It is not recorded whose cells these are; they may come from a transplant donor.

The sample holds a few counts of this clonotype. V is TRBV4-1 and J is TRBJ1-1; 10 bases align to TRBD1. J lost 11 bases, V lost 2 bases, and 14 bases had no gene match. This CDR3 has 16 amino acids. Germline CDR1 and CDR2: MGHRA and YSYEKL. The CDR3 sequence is CASSQIKPGQGLGAFF. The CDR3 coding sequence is TGCGCCAGCAGCCAAATTAAACCGGGACAGGGGCTTGGGGCTTTCTTT.

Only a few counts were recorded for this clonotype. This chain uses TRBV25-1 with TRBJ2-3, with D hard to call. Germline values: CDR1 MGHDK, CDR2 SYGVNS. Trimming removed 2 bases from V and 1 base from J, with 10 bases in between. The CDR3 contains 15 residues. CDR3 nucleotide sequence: TGTGCCAGCAGTGAAGGGCAGCCCGGCACAGATACGCAGTATTTT. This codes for CASSEGQPGTDTQYF.

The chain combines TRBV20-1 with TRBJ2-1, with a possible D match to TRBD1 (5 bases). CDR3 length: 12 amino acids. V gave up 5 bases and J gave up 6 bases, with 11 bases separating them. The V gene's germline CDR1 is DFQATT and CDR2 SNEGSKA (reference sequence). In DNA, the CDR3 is TGCAGTGCTGGCCTGGGGCTCAATGAGCAGTTCTTC. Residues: CSAGLGLNEQFF.

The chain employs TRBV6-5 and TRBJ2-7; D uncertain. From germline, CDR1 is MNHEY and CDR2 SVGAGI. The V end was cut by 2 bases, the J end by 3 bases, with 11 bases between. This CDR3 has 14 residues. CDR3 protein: CASSYGVRYYEQYF. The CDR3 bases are TGTGCCAGCAGTTACGGTGTCAGATACTACGAGCAGTACTTC.

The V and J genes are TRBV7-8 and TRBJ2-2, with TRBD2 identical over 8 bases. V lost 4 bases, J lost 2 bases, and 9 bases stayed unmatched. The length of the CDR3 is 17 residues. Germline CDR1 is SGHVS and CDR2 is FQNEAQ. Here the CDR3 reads CASSSPTSGRNTGELFF. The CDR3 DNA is TGTGCCAGCAGCTCCCCCACTAGCGGAAGAAACACCGGGGAGCTGTTTTTT.

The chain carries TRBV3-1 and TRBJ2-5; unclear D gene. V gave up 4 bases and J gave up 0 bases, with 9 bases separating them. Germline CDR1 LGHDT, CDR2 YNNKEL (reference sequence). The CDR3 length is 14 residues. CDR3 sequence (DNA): TGTGCCAGCAGCCCCCTCCGGTACCAAGAGACCCAGTACTTC. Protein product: CASSPLRYQETQYF.

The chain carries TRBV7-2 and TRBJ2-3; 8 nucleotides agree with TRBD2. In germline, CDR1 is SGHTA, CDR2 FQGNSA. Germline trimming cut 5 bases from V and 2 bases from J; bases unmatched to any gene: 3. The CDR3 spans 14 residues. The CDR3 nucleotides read TGTGCCAGCAGCCGGGGGGGGCTCACAGATACGCAGTATTTT. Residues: CASSRGGLTDTQYF.

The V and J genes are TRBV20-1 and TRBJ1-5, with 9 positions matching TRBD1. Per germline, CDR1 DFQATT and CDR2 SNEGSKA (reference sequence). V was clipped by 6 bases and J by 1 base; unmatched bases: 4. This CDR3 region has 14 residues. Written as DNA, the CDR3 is TGCAGTGCAACAGGGGGCATCAGCAATCAGCCCCAGCATTTT. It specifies CSATGGISNQPQHF.

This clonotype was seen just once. For the CDR3, the DNA is TGTGCCACCAGCCCAGCGGGGGGGCTAACAGATACGCAGTATTTT. It is translated as CATSPAGGLTDTQYF. V usage is TRBV15 and J usage is TRBJ2-3, with 10 bases fitting TRBD2. Germline V gives CDR1 LNHNV, CDR2 YYDKDF (reference sequence). The CDR3 has 15 residues. With V trimmed by 5 bases and J by 3 bases, 5 bases remained unmatched.